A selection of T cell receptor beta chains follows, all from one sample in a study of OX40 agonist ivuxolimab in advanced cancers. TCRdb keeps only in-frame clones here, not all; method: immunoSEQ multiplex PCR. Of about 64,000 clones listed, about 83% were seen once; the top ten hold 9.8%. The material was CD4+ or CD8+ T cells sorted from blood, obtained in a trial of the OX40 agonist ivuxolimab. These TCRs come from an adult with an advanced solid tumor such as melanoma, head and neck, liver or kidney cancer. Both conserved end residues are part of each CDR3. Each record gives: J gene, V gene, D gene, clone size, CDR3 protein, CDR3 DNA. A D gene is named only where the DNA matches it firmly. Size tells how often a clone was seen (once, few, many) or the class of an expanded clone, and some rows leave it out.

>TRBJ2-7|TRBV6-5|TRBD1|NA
CASSLGTAYEQYF
TGTGCCAGCAGTCTCGGGACAGCCTACGAGCAGTACTTC
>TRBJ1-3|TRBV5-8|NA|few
CASSSGFSGNTIYF
TGTGCCAGCAGCTCAGGGTTTTCTGGAAACACCATATATTTT
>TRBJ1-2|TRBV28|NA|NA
CASSLLPTAIYGYTF
TGTGCCAGCAGTTTGCTCCCAACAGCTATCTATGGCTACACCTTC
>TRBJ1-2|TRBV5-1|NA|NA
CASSYPGTNYGYTF
TGCGCCAGCAGCTACCCAGGGACTAACTATGGCTACACCTTC
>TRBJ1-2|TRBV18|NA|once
CASSPNTRAGEDGYTF
TGTGCCAGCTCACCAAATACTCGGGCAGGGGAAGACGGCTACACCTTC
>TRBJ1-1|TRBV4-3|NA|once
CASSRRPNTEAFF
TGCGCCAGCAGCCGAAGACCGAACACTGAAGCTTTCTTT
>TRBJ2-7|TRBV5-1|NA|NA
CASSQRTGSSYEQYF
TGCGCCAGCAGCCAGCGGACGGGTAGCTCCTACGAGCAGTACTTC
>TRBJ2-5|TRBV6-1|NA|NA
CASSGGGAGGETQYF
TGTGCCAGCAGTGGTGGGGGCGCGGGTGGGGAGACCCAGTACTTC
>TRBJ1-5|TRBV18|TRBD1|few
CASSPDRGGNQPQHF
TGTGCCAGCTCACCAGACAGGGGCGGCAATCAGCCCCAGCATTTT
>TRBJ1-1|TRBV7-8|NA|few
CASSLGRVAFF
TGTGCCAGCAGCTTAGGCAGGGTGGCTTTCTTT
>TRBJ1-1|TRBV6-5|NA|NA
CASSRGANTEAFF
TGTGCCAGCAGTCGCGGGGCGAACACTGAAGCTTTCTTT
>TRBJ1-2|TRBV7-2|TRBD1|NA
CASSIGTGGFYGYTF
TGTGCCAGCAGTATCGGGACAGGCGGATTCTATGGCTACACCTTC
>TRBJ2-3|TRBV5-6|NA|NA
CASSWDQQDTQYF
TGTGCCAGCAGCTGGGACCAGCAGGATACGCAGTATTTT
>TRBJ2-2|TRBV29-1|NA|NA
CSVEWMNTGELFF
TGCAGCGTTGAGTGGATGAACACCGGGGAGCTGTTTTTT
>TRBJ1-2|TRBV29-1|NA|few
CSVDGFYGYTF
TGCAGCGTTGATGGCTTCTATGGCTACACCTTC
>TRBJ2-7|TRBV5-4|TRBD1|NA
CASSQRTGGGYEQYF
TGTGCCAGCAGCCAGAGGACAGGGGGCGGCTACGAGCAGTACTTC
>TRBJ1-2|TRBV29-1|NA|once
CSVDGNYGYTF
TGCAGCGTTGACGGCAACTATGGCTACACCTTC
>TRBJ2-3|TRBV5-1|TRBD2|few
CASSEGLASNTQYF
TGCGCCAGCAGCGAGGGACTAGCGTCGAATACGCAGTATTTT
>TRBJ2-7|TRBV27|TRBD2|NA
CASSPRTSGSYEQYF
TGTGCCAGCAGTCCCCGGACTAGCGGGTCCTACGAGCAGTACTTC
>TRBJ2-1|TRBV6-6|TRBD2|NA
CASRLSGAYNEQFF
TGTGCCAGCAGACTTAGCGGGGCTTACAATGAGCAGTTCTTC
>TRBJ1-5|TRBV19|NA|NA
CASRGQFNQPQHF
TGTGCCAGTAGAGGACAGTTCAATCAGCCCCAGCATTTT
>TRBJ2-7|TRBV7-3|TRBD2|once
CAPLAGDPYEQYF
TGTGCCCCCCTAGCGGGAGATCCCTACGAGCAGTACTTC
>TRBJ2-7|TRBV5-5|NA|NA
CASSFFEVRSSYEQYF
TGTGCCAGCAGCTTTTTCGAAGTTCGAAGCTCCTACGAGCAGTACTTC
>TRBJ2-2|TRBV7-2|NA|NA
CASSLEAVITGELFF
TGTGCCAGCAGCTTAGAGGCAGTTATCACCGGGGAGCTGTTTTTT
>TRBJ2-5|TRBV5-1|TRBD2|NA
CASSLTGLAYQETQYF
TGCGCCAGCAGCTTGACAGGACTAGCGTACCAAGAGACCCAGTACTTC
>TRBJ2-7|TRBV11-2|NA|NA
CASRALGGYEQYF
TGTGCCAGCAGAGCCCTCGGGGGTTACGAGCAGTACTTC
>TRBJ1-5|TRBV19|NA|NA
CASSARPSYSNQPQHF
TGTGCCAGTAGTGCCCGGCCCAGTTATAGCAATCAGCCCCAGCATTTT
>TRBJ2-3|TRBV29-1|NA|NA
CSVGVITDTQYF
TGCAGCGTTGGAGTTATTACAGATACGCAGTATTTT
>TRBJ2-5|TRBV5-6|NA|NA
CASSLAGVEETQYF
TGTGCCAGCAGCTTGGCCGGTGTTGAGGAGACCCAGTACTTC
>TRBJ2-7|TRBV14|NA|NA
CASSQVGAGQYEQYF
TGTGCCAGCAGCCAAGTAGGGGCCGGTCAATACGAGCAGTACTTC
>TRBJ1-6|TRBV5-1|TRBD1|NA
CASSRGQGNSPLHF
TGCGCCAGCAGCAGGGGACAGGGTAATTCACCCCTCCACTTT
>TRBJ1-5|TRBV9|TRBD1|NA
CASSGTGQDQPQHF
TGTGCCAGCAGCGGGACAGGACAGGATCAGCCCCAGCATTTT
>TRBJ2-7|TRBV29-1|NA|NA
CSVVFGGTGKTYEQYF
TGCAGCGTTGTGTTTGGGGGAACAGGGAAGACCTACGAGCAGTACTTC
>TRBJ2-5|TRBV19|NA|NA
CASNPGHAQETQYF
TGTGCCAGTAACCCGGGACACGCCCAAGAGACCCAGTACTTC
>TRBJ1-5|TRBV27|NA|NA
CASTLAGYQPQHF
TGTGCCAGCACTTTGGCGGGTTATCAGCCCCAGCATTTT
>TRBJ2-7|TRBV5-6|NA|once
CASSVGSRDEQYF
TGTGCCAGCAGCGTAGGGTCACGGGACGAGCAGTACTTC
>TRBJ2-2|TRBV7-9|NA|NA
CASRDHNTGELFF
TGTGCCAGCAGGGACCACAACACCGGGGAGCTGTTTTTT
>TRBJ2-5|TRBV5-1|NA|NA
CASSLLPGETQYF
TGCGCCAGCAGCCTGCTGCCGGGGGAGACCCAGTACTTC
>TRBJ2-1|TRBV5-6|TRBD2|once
CASSLATSGGNEQFF
TGTGCCAGCAGCTTGGCGACTAGCGGGGGCAATGAGCAGTTCTTC
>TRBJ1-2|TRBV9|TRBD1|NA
CASRPQGANYGYTF
TGTGCCAGCAGGCCCCAGGGGGCTAACTATGGCTACACCTTC
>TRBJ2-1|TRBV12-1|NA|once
CASGVSPSSYNEQFF
TGTGCCAGCGGTGTTAGCCCGAGCTCCTACAATGAGCAGTTCTTC
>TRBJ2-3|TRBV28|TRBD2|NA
CASSSIVAGSSTDTQYF
TGTGCCAGCAGTTCGATCGTAGCGGGGTCAAGCACAGATACGCAGTATTTT